One sample yielded the 19 T cell receptor beta chains listed below, sequenced in a study of patients and donors after allogeneic stem cell transplantation. TCRdb processed the RT-PCR reads anew with MiXCR; each CDR3 protein has one entry. The sample lists roughly 960,000 distinct CDR3 sequences, 18% occurring once. The sequencing sample was made of blood, either unsorted or a sorted T cell fraction (not recorded which). These receptors all stem from a human donor who was either an allogeneic HSCT recipient or a stem cell or donor lymphocyte infusion donor (not recorded which). It is not recorded whose cells these are; they may come from a transplant donor.

The genes are TRBV6-5 and TRBJ2-2; 10 bases are shared with TRBD2. Germline CDR1 MNHEY, CDR2 SVGAGI. This CDR3 region has 18 residues. J was trimmed by 8 bases and V by 2 bases; bases with no gene match: 14. CDR3 nucleotides: TGTGCCAGCAGTTACGGCCCTTGGGGAGCGGGAGGGCTGGGGGAGCTGTTTTTT. Protein product: CASSYGPWGAGGLGELFF.

The chain recombines TRBV6-2 or TRBV6-3 with TRBJ2-2; D unclear. The CDR3 sequence is 16 residues long. The germline V gene encodes CDR1 MNHEY and CDR2 SVGEGT. The ends were cut back, 6 bases at V and 2 bases at J, with 16 bases in the middle. In DNA form, the CDR3 reads TGTGCCAGCAGCCACCGCCGGTGGGCTAACACCGGGGAGCTGTTTTTT. It encodes CASSHRRWANTGELFF.

V is TRBV20-1 and J is TRBJ2-2; 9 nucleotides match TRBD2. The V gene end was trimmed by 2 bases and the J gene end by 5 bases; junction bases not matched to a gene: 6. This CDR3 has 15 residues. Germline lookup yields CDR1 DFQATT and CDR2 SNEGSKA (reference sequence). This chain's CDR3 is CSARRASGNTGELFF. DNA for the CDR3: TGCAGTGCTAGAAGGGCTAGCGGGAATACCGGGGAGCTGTTTTTT.

This clonotype turned up a few times. The chain is built from TRBV25-1 and TRBJ2-2, with 7 bases that match TRBD1. The J segment lost 5 bases and the V segment lost 2 bases, leaving 11 bases of the junction unmatched. Germline loops: CDR1 MGHDK, CDR2 SYGVNS. This CDR3 region has 17 residues. The CDR3 DNA follows: TGTGCCAGCAGTGAAACCCCGGAGAGGGGGCGTACCGGGGAGCTGTTTTTT. It yields the protein CASSETPERGRTGELFF.

J is TRBJ2-4 and V is TRBV7-2; 7 bases map to TRBD2. V shed 8 bases and J 1 base; nucleotides not matched to a gene: 8. The germline gives CDR1 SGHTA, CDR2 FQGNSA. The CDR3 loop spans 15 amino acids. CDR3 nucleotide sequence: TGTGCCAGCGCGGGAGAGGCGACTGCCAAAAACATTCAGTACTTC. Protein sequence: CASAGEATAKNIQYF.

This clonotype was found a few times. The V call is TRBV4-2, the J call TRBJ2-2; D is possibly TRBD1 or TRBD2 (5 bases each). The CDR3 covers 15 residues. Deletions cut 2 bases from V and 7 bases from J, with 14 bases between. The germline V gene has CDR1 LGHNA and CDR2 YNFKEQ. CDR3 loop: CASSQYAGAGGELFF. The CDR3 DNA follows: TGTGCCAGCAGCCAATATGCCGGGGCGGGCGGGGAGCTGTTTTTT.

This clonotype was seen a handful of times. This chain uses TRBV5-1 with TRBJ2-1; TRBD2 might be the D (6 bases). V was pared by 4 bases and J by 10 bases, with 15 bases between. Per germline, CDR1 SGHRS and CDR2 YFSETQ. The CDR3 has 13 residues. CDR3 in DNA: TGCGCCAGCAGCGAAGGTGGACGGGGGGAGCAGTTCTTC. Protein product: CASSEGGRGEQFF.

The chain is built from TRBV5-1 and TRBJ2-3; D may be TRBD1 or TRBD2 (6 bases each). V was cut by 4 bases and J by 5 bases, with 14 bases left in between. The CDR3 consists of 14 residues. The germline CDR1 and CDR2 sequences are SGHRS and YFSETQ. In DNA, the CDR3 is TGCGCCAGCAGCGGGGGGCAAGGGGGAGATACGCAGTATTTT. Its protein is CASSGGQGGDTQYF.

This clonotype was seen a few times. The rearrangement uses TRBV6-2 or TRBV6-3 and TRBJ2-5; possible D gene TRBD1, 6 bases. The CDR3 runs to 18 residues. V shed 2 bases and J shed 4 bases, with 23 bases lying between them. CDR1 is MNHEY, CDR2 SVGEGT, per germline. The CDR3 nucleotides are TGTGCCAGCAGTTACGAGCCAGGGGATCAGCTGGAGAGAGAGACCCAGTACTTC. Protein sequence: CASSYEPGDQLERETQYF.

This clonotype was observed a handful of times. The chain recombines TRBV5-1 with TRBJ1-5, with 8 bases that match TRBD1. V lost 5 bases to trimming and J lost 3 bases; unmatched junction nucleotides: 10. The germline CDR1 and CDR2 sequences are SGHRS and YFSETQ. This CDR3 contains 16 residues. The CDR3 DNA reads as TGCGCCAGCAGTAATGTCCCGGGACAGGACAATCAGCCCCAGCATTTT. Translating it yields CASSNVPGQDNQPQHF.

This clonotype was seen only a few times. The chain is built from TRBV2 and TRBJ2-5; D is ambiguous. Germline V gene sequence: CDR1 SNHLY, CDR2 FYNNEI. This CDR3 is built from 16 residues. The V gene lost 9 bases and the J gene lost 1 base, with 21 bases spanning the gap. CDR3 nucleotide sequence: TGTGCCAGGCCCCGCGTAGAGTGCAACTCCCAAGAGACCCAGTACTTC. The encoded protein is CARPRVECNSQETQYF.

The chain couples TRBV7-9 to TRBJ1-2, with D hard to call. Looked up from germline, CDR1 is SEHNR and CDR2 is FQNEAQ (reference sequence). V was cut by 4 bases and J by 1 base, with 7 bases left in between. CDR3 size: 13 residues. This chain's CDR3 is CASSSRINYGYTF. The CDR3 DNA reads TGTGCCAGCAGCTCGCGAATTAACTATGGCTACACCTTC.

Only a few counts were recorded for this clonotype. This chain connects TRBV7-2 to TRBJ2-5; maybe TRBD1 (6 bases). V lost 5 bases and J 5 bases, leaving 12 bases between the germline ends. From germline, CDR1 is SGHTA and CDR2 FQGNSA. The CDR3 length is 13 residues. The CDR3 bases are TGTGCCAGCAGCACCCAACAGGGTGAGACCCAGTACTTC. It specifies CASSTQQGETQYF.

This chain joins TRBV5-1 and TRBJ1-6, with D perhaps matching TRBD1 (5 bases). The CDR3 extends over 15 amino acids. CDR1 SGHRS and CDR2 YFSETQ come from the germline V gene. Trimming removed 4 bases at V and 14 bases at J, with 22 bases between. DNA of the CDR3: TGCGCCAGCAGCCCGGCGTCGGGGGATCGGGGCACCCTCCACTTT. This sequence encodes CASSPASGDRGTLHF.

This clonotype has just a few counts. The CDR3 bases are TGCGCCAGCAGCTCACTTAACCGGGACGAAGCTTTCTTT. It codes for CASSSLNRDEAFF. The genes are TRBV5-1 and TRBJ1-1; TRBD1 might be the D (5 bases). Germline-derived CDR1 and CDR2 are SGHRS and YFSETQ. With 3 bases removed from V and 8 bases from J, the gap between germline ends came to 14 bases. The CDR3 sequence is 13 residues long.

As for this clonotype: At one end, the junction sequence differs from germline, possibly due to a read error. V gene TRBV2 combines with J gene TRBJ2-7; D gene unclear. Germline V CDR1 and CDR2: SNHLY, FYNNEI. This CDR3 comprises 12 residues. The CDR3 region is CASSEAAAKGLF. As DNA, the CDR3 is TGTGCCAGCAGTGAAGCGGCAGCCAAAGGGCTATTC.

This clonotype was picked up a small number of times. The chain recombines TRBV12-3 or TRBV12-4 with TRBJ1-5; D unresolved. The CDR3 sequence is 12 residues long. V lost 2 bases, J lost 6 bases, and 5 bases lay in between. This chain's CDR3 is CASSLTPQPQHF. The CDR3, as DNA: TGTGCCAGCAGTTTAACCCCTCAGCCCCAGCATTTT.

The chain joins TRBV12-3 or TRBV12-4 to TRBJ2-1, with 10 positions matching TRBD1. V lost 5 bases to trimming and J lost 6 bases; unmatched junction nucleotides: 10. CDR3 length: 16 residues. The CDR3 DNA reads TGTGCCAGCAGTCGCGCCGGGACAGGGGTCAGCAATGAGCAGTTCTTC. Its protein is CASSRAGTGVSNEQFF.

A single count supports this clonotype. The chain is built from TRBV20-1 and TRBJ2-2; 10 bases match TRBD2. Germline CDR1 reads DFQATT; CDR2 reads SNEGSKA (reference sequence). The V and J ends lost 6 bases and 6 bases, in that order; junction bases with no gene match: 16. The CDR3 has 17 amino acids. CDR3 sequence reads: CSARRLAGDEVSGELFF. In DNA, the CDR3 is TGCAGTGCGCGACGCCTAGCGGGAGATGAGGTGTCCGGGGAGCTGTTTTTT.